These 16 T cell receptor beta chains originate from one sample sequenced in a study of blood T cell repertoires in COVID-19. Sequencing was performed with immunoSEQ multiplex PCR; in TCRdb, only in-frame clones are kept and a portion is missing. The sample has about 45,000 clones; approximately 70% are singletons. The sample consisted of peripheral blood. The receptors shown here come from a man older than 75 with acute or convalescent COVID-19.

V gene TRBV5-8 combines with J gene TRBJ1-5; no firm D call. With 6 bases removed from V and 9 bases from J, the gap between germline ends came to 22 bases. The CDR3 has 15 amino acids. Germline values: CDR1 SGHTS, CDR2 YDEGEE. The CDR3 reads CASTPGADPVAPQHF. CDR3 nucleotides: TGTGCCAGCACCCCGGGTGCGGATCCAGTCGCGCCCCAGCATTTT.

The gene calls are TRBV27 and TRBJ2-2; TRBD1 matches 9 bases. The CDR3 extends over 15 amino acids. The V gene end was trimmed by 4 bases and the J gene end by 5 bases; junction bases not matched to a gene: 5. CDR1 is MNHEY, CDR2 SMNVEV, per germline (reference sequence). In DNA, the CDR3 is TGTGCCAGCAGTTCCCCGGGACAGGGTACCGGGGAGCTGTTTTTT. It encodes CASSSPGQGTGELFF.

The rearrangement uses TRBV19 and TRBJ1-1; unclear D gene. The CDR3 covers 13 residues. CDR1 and CDR2 (germline): LNHDA, SQIVND (reference sequence). Trimming shortened V by 6 bases and J by 1 base, and 9 bases separated the two germline ends. The CDR3 reads CASSKTENTEAFF. CDR3 nucleotides: TGTGCCAGTAGCAAAACAGAGAACACTGAAGCTTTCTTT. The entire variable domain, with the rest obtained from reference TRBV19 and TRBJ1-1, is as follows: DGGITQSPKYLFRKEGQNVTLSCEQNLNHDAMYWYRQDPGQGLRLIYYSQIVNDFQKGDIAEGYSVSREKKESFPLTVTSAQKNPTAFYLCASSKTENTEAFFGQGTRLTVV.

The chain links TRBV5-6 to TRBJ2-7; TRBD1 might be the D (6 bases). CDR3 size: 16 residues. CDR1 and CDR2 (germline): SGHDT, YYEEEE. V was cut by 4 bases and J by 1 base, with 18 bases left in between. CDR3 residues: CASSLRTASSSYEQYF. The CDR3 DNA is TGTGCCAGCAGCCTCCGGACAGCATCCAGTTCCTACGAGCAGTACTTC.

The V and J genes are TRBV6-4 and TRBJ2-6; D unresolved. Germline V CDR1 and CDR2: MRHNA, SNTAGT. This CDR3 spans 13 amino acids. V was pared by 9 bases and J by 0 bases, with 6 bases between. Here the CDR3 reads CASGDSGANVLTF. CDR3 bases: TGTGCCAGTGGAGACTCTGGGGCCAACGTCCTGACTTTC.

V and J are TRBV5-1 and TRBJ2-7; TRBD1 matches 7 bases. J lost 2 bases, V lost 3 bases, and 5 bases had no gene match. Germline loops: CDR1 SGHRS, CDR2 YFSETQ. The CDR3 covers 14 residues. The CDR3 DNA is TGCGCCAGCAGCTGGGGGACAGCCGCCTACGAGCAGTACTTC. This codes for CASSWGTAAYEQYF.

The chain uses TRBV6-5 and TRBJ2-1; 10 bases agree with TRBD2. The V gene's germline CDR1 is MNHEY and CDR2 SVGAGI. The CDR3 is made up of 15 amino acids. The trim removed 6 bases at V and 7 bases at J, leaving 9 bases unmatched. The CDR3 DNA sequence: TGTGCCAGCAGACGGACTAGCGGCGCACTGAATGAGCAGTTCTTC. Amino acids: CASRRTSGALNEQFF.

J is TRBJ1-3 and V is TRBV10-2; possible D gene TRBD1, 6 bases. Germline CDR1 reads WSHSY; CDR2 reads SAAADI. This CDR3 has 16 residues. V lost 4 bases to trimming and J lost 0 bases, with 13 bases between them. For the CDR3, the DNA is TGCGCCAGCAGTGCGAACACAGGGAGCTCTGGAAACACCATATATTTT. It specifies CASSANTGSSGNTIYF.

The rearrangement uses TRBV6-6 and TRBJ1-5, with no clear D. From germline, CDR1 is MNHNY and CDR2 SVGAGI (reference sequence). Trimming cost V 0 bases and J 4 bases, with 13 bases left between them. The CDR3 is 16 residues long. CDR3 loop: CASSYSPRSGNQPQHF. DNA for the CDR3: TGTGCCAGCAGTTACTCCCCCCGGAGTGGGAATCAGCCCCAGCATTTT.

This clone was counted many times. This chain connects TRBV27 to TRBJ1-3; D not resolved. CDR1 is MNHEY and CDR2 is SMNVEV in the germline V gene (reference sequence). There are 13 residues in the CDR3. Trimming removed 6 bases at V and 4 bases at J, with 10 bases between. In DNA form, the CDR3 reads TGTGCCAGCAGCCCCTCTACCGGAAACACCATATATTTT. Protein: CASSPSTGNTIYF.

The chain links TRBV18 to TRBJ1-2, with 12 bases aligning to TRBD1. Per the germline V gene, CDR1 is KGHSH and CDR2 is LQKENI. The CDR3 is 15 amino acids. Trimming cost V 3 bases and J 7 bases; bases outside gene matches: 6. CDR3 sequence (DNA): TGTGCCAGCTCACCTCCGGGGACAGGGGGCGGTGGCTACACCTTC. Residues: CASSPPGTGGGGYTF.

This clone was recorded only once. This chain uses TRBV9 with TRBJ2-2; D may be TRBD1 (6 bases). Germline V gene data show CDR1 as SGDLS and CDR2 as YYNGEE. The CDR3 is 15 amino acids. V was clipped by 2 bases and J by 0 bases, with 8 bases between them. The CDR3 sequence is CASSVDSSNTGELFF. The CDR3 nucleotides read TGTGCCAGCAGCGTGGACAGCTCGAACACCGGGGAGCTGTTTTTT.

The sample holds one count of this clone. The J gene is TRBJ1-4, the V gene TRBV19; D possibly corresponds to TRBD1 (5 bases). Germline CDR1 LNHDA, CDR2 SQIVND (reference sequence). The CDR3 has 16 residues. The V end lost 5 bases, the J end lost 6 bases, and 19 bases lay between the germline ends. Written as DNA, the CDR3 is TGTGCCAGTAGTCGTGGTTCCGGGTCGGGGGATGAAAAACTGTTTTTT. It codes for CASSRGSGSGDEKLFF.

V and J are TRBV7-8 and TRBJ2-7, with 9 bases identical to TRBD1. Trimming cost V 2 bases and J 4 bases; bases outside gene matches: 6. Looked up from germline, CDR1 is SGHVS and CDR2 is FQNEAQ. The CDR3 is 15 residues long. The CDR3 DNA reads TGTGCCAGCAGCTTACTAGGGACAGGGAGTTACGAGCAGTACTTC. Its translation: CASSLLGTGSYEQYF.

The genes are TRBV11-2 and TRBJ1-4; D gene ambiguous. V gave up 5 bases and J gave up 4 bases, with 14 bases separating them. The germline V gene encodes CDR1 SGHAT and CDR2 FQNNGV. This CDR3 is 15 amino acids long. CDR3 nucleotide sequence: TGTGCCAGCAGCCCCACTGGTTGGTTTAATGAAAAACTGTTTTTT. Its protein product is CASSPTGWFNEKLFF. Together with reference TRBV11-2 and TRBJ1-4, the CDR3 gives the full variable domain: EAGVAQSPRYKIIEKRQSVAFWCNPISGHATLYWYQQILGQGPKLLIQFQNNGVVDDSQLPKDRFSAERLKGVDSTLKIQPAKLEDSAVYLCASSPTGWFNEKLFFGSGTQLSVL.

The chain recombines TRBV4-1 with TRBJ1-6; weak D call: TRBD1 (5 bases). Trimming removed 2 bases at V and 10 bases at J, with 18 bases between. The CDR3 has 16 amino acids. Germline V gene sequence: CDR1 MGHRA, CDR2 YSYEKL. CDR3 loop: CASSQSPRGRGSPLHF. As DNA, the CDR3 is TGCGCCAGCAGCCAATCCCCGAGAGGTAGGGGCTCACCCCTCCACTTT.